This is a list of T cell receptor beta chains from one sample in a study of blood T cell repertoires in COVID-19. Method: immunoSEQ multiplex PCR; TCRdb's copy keeps in-frame clones and lacks some. The sample shows around 120,000 clones, around 78% of them seen only once. Material for sequencing was peripheral blood. The receptors stem from a man between 65 and 79 years old with acute or convalescent COVID-19. The CDR3 runs from the conserved cysteine through the conserved F or W.

>TRBJ1-5|TRBV27
CASSLTGYQPQHF
>TRBJ1-2|TRBV19
CASSLRGGNYGYTF
>TRBJ2-7|TRBV7-9
CASTIQGLAFNEQYF
>TRBJ2-1|TRBV5-1
CASSLLSGGYNEQFF
>TRBJ2-7|TRBV5-1
CASSPSGALYEQYF
>TRBJ1-4|TRBV5-1
CASSPGQGLGKLFF
>TRBJ2-7|TRBV12-3/TRBV12-4
CASSLMGAYEQYF
>TRBJ2-7|TRBV27
CASSFLSSYEQYF
>TRBJ2-2|TRBV7-6
CASSRRQGNTGELFF
>TRBJ1-1|TRBV20-1
CSARVGGAAFF
>TRBJ2-1|TRBV29-1
CSVGQRYNEQFF
>TRBJ2-5|TRBV15
CATSRDRGQETQYF
>TRBJ2-2|TRBV23-1
CASSQSTYPRDRRTGELFF
>TRBJ2-1|TRBV21-1
CASSPQRDRGVNEQFF
>TRBJ1-2|TRBV5-1
CASSEPPGVYGYTF
>TRBJ2-7|TRBV5-1
CASSLVNWGQRAGEQYF
>TRBJ2-1|TRBV14
CASSQPLGNEQFF
>TRBJ2-6|TRBV18
CASSPQGTNVLTF
>TRBJ2-3|TRBV29-1
CSVPSGDPQYF
>TRBJ2-7|TRBV5-1
CASSQNQGEQYF
>TRBJ1-2|TRBV11-2
CASSPTDKNYGYTF
>TRBJ1-2|TRBV28
CASRVTANYGYTF
>TRBJ2-7|TRBV12-2
CASRLDGTGPPYEQYF
>TRBJ2-5|TRBV7-9
CASSPGVETQYF
>TRBJ1-2|TRBV9
CASSLTTGGAYGYTF
>TRBJ1-3|TRBV9
CASSVAIDRRLGNTIYF
>TRBJ2-5|TRBV9
CASSVDARGGQETQYF
>TRBJ2-7|TRBV29-1
CSVSPSGVYEQYF
>TRBJ1-6|TRBV7-6
CASSLYDRTGAPLGQNSPLHF
>TRBJ1-3|TRBV11-3
CASSSRSSGNTGNTIYF
>TRBJ2-7|TRBV7-8
CASSRGLAGWEQYF
>TRBJ1-1|TRBV7-2
CASRRPTETTEAFF
>TRBJ1-5|TRBV6-2/TRBV6-3
CASSYSLKGAGPLNQPQHF
>TRBJ1-1|TRBV7-3
CASSAGTGGAEAFF
>TRBJ2-1|TRBV9
CASSVAGGPSYNEQFF
>TRBJ2-1|TRBV4-1
CASSQIPGYNEQFF